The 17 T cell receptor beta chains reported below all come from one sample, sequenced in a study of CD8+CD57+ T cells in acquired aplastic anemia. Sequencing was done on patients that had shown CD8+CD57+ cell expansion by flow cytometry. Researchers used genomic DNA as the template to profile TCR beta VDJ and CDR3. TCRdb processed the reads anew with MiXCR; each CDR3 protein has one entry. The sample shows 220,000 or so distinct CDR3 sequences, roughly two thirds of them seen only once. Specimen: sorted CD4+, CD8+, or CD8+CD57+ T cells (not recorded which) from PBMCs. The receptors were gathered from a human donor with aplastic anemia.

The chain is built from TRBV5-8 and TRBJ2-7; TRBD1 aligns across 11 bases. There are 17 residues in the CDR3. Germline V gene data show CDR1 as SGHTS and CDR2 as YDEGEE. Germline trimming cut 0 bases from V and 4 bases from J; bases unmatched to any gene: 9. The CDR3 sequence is CASSLARYGQGAYEQYF. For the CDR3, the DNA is TGTGCCAGCAGCTTGGCTCGGTATGGACAGGGGGCATACGAGCAGTACTTC.

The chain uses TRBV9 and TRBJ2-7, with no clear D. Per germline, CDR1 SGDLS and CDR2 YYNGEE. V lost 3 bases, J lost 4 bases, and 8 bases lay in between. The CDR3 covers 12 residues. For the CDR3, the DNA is TGTGCCAGCAGCGGTTCTGAGTACGAGCAGTACTTC. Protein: CASSGSEYEQYF.

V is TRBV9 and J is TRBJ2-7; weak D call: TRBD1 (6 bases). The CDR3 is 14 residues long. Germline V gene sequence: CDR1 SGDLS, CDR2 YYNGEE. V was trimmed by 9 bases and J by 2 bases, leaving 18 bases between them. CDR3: CANGLGQFTYEQYF. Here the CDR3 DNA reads TGTGCCAACGGCTTAGGACAGTTCACCTACGAGCAGTACTTC.

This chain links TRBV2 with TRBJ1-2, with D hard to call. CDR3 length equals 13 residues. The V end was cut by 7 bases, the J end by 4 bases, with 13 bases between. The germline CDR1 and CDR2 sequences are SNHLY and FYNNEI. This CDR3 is CASKKTGSYGYTF. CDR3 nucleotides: TGTGCCAGCAAGAAAACGGGGAGCTATGGCTACACCTTC.

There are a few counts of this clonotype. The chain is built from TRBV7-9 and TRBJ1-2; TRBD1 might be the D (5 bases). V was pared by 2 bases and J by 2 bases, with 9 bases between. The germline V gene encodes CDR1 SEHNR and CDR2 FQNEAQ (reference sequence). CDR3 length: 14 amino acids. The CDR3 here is CASSLRGANYGYTF. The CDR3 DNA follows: TGTGCCAGCAGCTTAAGAGGGGCCAACTATGGCTACACCTTC.

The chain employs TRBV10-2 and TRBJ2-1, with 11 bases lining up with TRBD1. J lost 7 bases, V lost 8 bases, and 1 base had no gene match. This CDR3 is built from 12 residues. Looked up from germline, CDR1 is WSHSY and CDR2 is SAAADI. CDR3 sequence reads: CASGTGGNEQFF. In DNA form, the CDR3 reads TGCGCCAGCGGGACAGGGGGGAATGAGCAGTTCTTC.

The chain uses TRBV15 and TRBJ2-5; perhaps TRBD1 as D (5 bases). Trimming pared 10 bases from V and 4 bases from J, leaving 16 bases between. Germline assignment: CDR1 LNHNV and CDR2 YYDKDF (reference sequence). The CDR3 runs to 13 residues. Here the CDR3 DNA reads TGTGCCAGCAGTAAAGGGGAAAGAGAGACCCAGTACTTC. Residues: CASSKGERETQYF.

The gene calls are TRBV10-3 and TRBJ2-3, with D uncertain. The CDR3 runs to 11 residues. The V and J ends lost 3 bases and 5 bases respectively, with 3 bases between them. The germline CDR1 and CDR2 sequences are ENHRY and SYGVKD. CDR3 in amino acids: CAISDRDTQYF. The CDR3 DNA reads TGTGCCATCAGTGATCGAGATACGCAGTATTTT.

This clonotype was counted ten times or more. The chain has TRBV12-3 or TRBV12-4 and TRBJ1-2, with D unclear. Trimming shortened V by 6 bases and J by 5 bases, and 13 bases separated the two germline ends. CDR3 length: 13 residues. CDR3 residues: CASSPAREYGYTF. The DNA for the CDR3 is TGTGCCAGCAGCCCCGCGCGGGAATATGGCTACACCTTC.

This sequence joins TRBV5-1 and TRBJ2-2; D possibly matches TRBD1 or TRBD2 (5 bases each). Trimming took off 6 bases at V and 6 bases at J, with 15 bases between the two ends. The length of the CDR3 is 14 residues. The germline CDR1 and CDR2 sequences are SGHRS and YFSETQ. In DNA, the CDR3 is TGCGCCAGCACCCCTTCCATGGGGGCCGGGGAGCTGTTTTTT. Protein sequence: CASTPSMGAGELFF.

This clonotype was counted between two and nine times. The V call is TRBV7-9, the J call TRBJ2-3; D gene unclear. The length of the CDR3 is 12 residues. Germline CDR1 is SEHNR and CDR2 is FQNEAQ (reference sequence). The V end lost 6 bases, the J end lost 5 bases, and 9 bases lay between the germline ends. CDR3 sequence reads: CASSRSQDTQYF. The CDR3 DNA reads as TGTGCCAGCAGTCGATCCCAAGATACGCAGTATTTT. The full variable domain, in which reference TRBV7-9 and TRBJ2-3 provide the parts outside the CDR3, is DTGVSQNPRHKITKRGQNVTFRCDPISEHNRLYWYRQTLGQGPEFLTYFQNEAQLEKSRLLSDRFSAERPKGSFSTLEIQRTEQGDSAMYLCASSRSQDTQYFGPGTRLTVL.

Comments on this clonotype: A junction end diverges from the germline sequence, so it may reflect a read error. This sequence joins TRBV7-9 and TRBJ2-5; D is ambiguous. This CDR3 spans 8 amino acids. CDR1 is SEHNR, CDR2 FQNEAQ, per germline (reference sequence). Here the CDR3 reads CASSLWRF. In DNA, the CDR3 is TGTGCCAGCAGCTTATGGCGTTTC.

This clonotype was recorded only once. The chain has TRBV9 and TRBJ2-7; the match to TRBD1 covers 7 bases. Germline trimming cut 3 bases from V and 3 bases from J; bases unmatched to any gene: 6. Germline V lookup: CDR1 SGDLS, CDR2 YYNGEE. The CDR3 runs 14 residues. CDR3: CASSARQGGYEQYF. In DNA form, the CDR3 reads TGTGCCAGCAGCGCCAGACAGGGTGGCTACGAGCAGTACTTC.

DNA of the CDR3: TGTGCCAGCAGCTTACGGCCGGCTGGCTACACCTTC. It specifies CASSLRPAGYTF. V and J are TRBV7-9 and TRBJ1-2; no definite D call. From germline, CDR1 is SEHNR and CDR2 FQNEAQ (reference sequence). V lost 2 bases, J lost 7 bases, and 8 bases lay in between. The CDR3 runs to 12 residues.

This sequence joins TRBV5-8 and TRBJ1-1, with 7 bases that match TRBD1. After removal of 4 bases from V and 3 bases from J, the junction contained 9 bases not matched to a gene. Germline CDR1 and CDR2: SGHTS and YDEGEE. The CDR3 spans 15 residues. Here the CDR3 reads CASSLKDRWDTEAFF. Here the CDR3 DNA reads TGTGCCAGCAGCCTTAAGGACAGGTGGGACACTGAAGCTTTCTTT.

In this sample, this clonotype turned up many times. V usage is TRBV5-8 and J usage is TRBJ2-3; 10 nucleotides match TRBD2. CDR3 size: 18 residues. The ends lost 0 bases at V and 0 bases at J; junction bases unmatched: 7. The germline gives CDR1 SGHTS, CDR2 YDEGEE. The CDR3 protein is CASSLDPSGGRSTDTQYF. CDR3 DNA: TGTGCCAGCAGCTTGGATCCTAGCGGGGGCCGTAGCACAGATACGCAGTATTTT.

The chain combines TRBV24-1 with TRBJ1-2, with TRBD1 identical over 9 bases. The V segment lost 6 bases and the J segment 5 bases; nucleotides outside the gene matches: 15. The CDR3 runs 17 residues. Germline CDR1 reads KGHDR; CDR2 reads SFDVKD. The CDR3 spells CATSWGTGNGKGYGYTF. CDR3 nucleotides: TGTGCCACCAGTTGGGGGACAGGGAACGGAAAGGGGTATGGCTACACCTTC.